What follows are 21 T cell receptor beta chains derived from one specimen sequenced in a study of T cells in Graves' hyperthyroidism and ophthalmopathy. Amplified TCR beta CDR3 regions derived from RNA transcripts. The HTBI primer set was used in a first-round RT-PCR of the TCR CDR3. From the multiplex PCR reads, TCRdb called clonotypes with MiXCR, one entry per CDR3 protein. The repertoire holds about 500,000 distinct CDR3 sequences, with around 14% as singletons. Material: blood. These receptors were taken from a woman aged 18-29 years with Graves' hyperthyroidism.

This clonotype showed up many times. The chain has TRBV5-1 and TRBJ2-3; 9 nucleotides match TRBD2. The V segment lost 2 bases and the J segment 0 bases; nucleotides outside the gene matches: 1. There are 15 residues in the CDR3. The germline V gene has CDR1 SGHRS and CDR2 YFSETQ. CDR3 bases: TGCGCCAGCAGCTTAGGACTAGCGAGCACAGATACGCAGTATTTT. Its protein is CASSLGLASTDTQYF.

The V call is TRBV20-1, the J call TRBJ2-1; D might be TRBD2 (5 bases). The length of the CDR3 is 14 residues. V dropped 6 bases and J dropped 3 bases, with 15 bases sitting between them. The germline CDR1 and CDR2 sequences are DFQATT and SNEGSKA (reference sequence). CDR3 amino acids: CSALSPRVYNEQFF. In nucleotides, the CDR3 is TGCAGTGCCCTCTCCCCGCGGGTCTACAATGAGCAGTTCTTC.

Regarding this clonotype: Without the conserved terminal phenylalanine or tryptophan, this CDR3 likely stems from a read error. The rearrangement joins TRBV19 to TRBJ1-2; tentatively, D is TRBD1 (5 bases). The CDR3 has 13 residues. Trimming removed 4 bases at V and 4 bases at J, with 10 bases between. Germline V lookup: CDR1 LNHDA, CDR2 SQIVND (reference sequence). The CDR3 DNA sequence: TGTGCCAGTAGTACGGAGGGGCTCTATGGCTACACCCTC. Protein: CASSTEGLYGYTL.

This clonotype was counted at least ten times. V usage is TRBV6-5 and J usage is TRBJ1-2; 7 bases are shared with TRBD1. The CDR3 is 15 residues long. With 2 bases clipped from V and 7 bases from J, the junction kept 10 bases outside the gene matches. Per the germline V gene, CDR1 is MNHEY and CDR2 is SVGAGI. The CDR3 sequence: CASSYPGDSVSGYTF. The CDR3 DNA follows: TGTGCCAGCAGTTACCCTGGGGACAGCGTTAGTGGCTACACCTTC.

The chain couples TRBV30 to TRBJ1-2, with 7 nucleotides matching TRBD1. V shed 0 bases and J 7 bases; nucleotides not matched to a gene: 5. The CDR3 is 13 amino acids. Germline V gene data show CDR1 as GTSNPN and CDR2 as SVGIG (reference sequence). The CDR3 nucleotides read TGTGCCTGGAGTGTCGATAGGGGGCTTGGCTACACCTTC. Translation gives CAWSVDRGLGYTF.

The gene calls are TRBV28 and TRBJ1-5; maybe TRBD1 (5 bases). Germline V gene data show CDR1 as MDHEN and CDR2 as SYDVKM. The germline V and J ends were trimmed by 11 bases and 1 base, with 18 bases remaining between them. The CDR3 is 15 residues long. CDR3 region: CAGHSSGGSNQPQHF. DNA for the CDR3: TGTGCCGGCCACTCCTCCGGGGGGAGCAATCAGCCCCAGCATTTT. The full variable domain, rest sourced from reference TRBV28 and TRBJ1-5, is DVKVTQSSRYLVKRTGEKVFLECVQDMDHENMFWYRQDPGLGLRLIYFSYDVKMKEKGDIPEGYSVSREKKERFSLILESASTNQTSMYLCAGHSSGGSNQPQHFGDGTRLSIL.

This clonotype was seen many times. This chain links TRBV7-2 with TRBJ2-4; D possibly corresponds to TRBD2 (6 bases). This CDR3 spans 14 amino acids. The ends were cut back, 3 bases at V and 6 bases at J, with 12 bases in the middle. Germline CDR1 is SGHTA and CDR2 is FQGNSA. The CDR3 protein is CASSFGGAGNIQYF. The CDR3 nucleotides are TGTGCCAGCAGCTTCGGCGGGGCCGGAAACATTCAGTACTTC. Full variable domain (missing parts from reference TRBV7-2 and TRBJ2-4): GAGVSQSPSNKVTEKGKDVELRCDPISGHTALYWYRQSLGQGLEFLIYFQGNSAPDKSGLPSDRFSAERTGGSVSTLTIQRTQQEDSAVYLCASSFGGAGNIQYFGAGTRLSVL.

This clonotype was counted between two and nine times. This rearrangement joins TRBV5-4 to TRBJ1-1; tentative D call: TRBD1 (5 bases). Per the germline V gene, CDR1 is SGHNT and CDR2 is YYREEE (reference sequence). The CDR3 loop spans 15 amino acids. The V end lost 1 base, the J end lost 4 bases, and 14 bases lay between the germline ends. The CDR3 nucleotides read TGTGCCAGCAGCTTGTCCCCGGACGGGGGCACTGAAGCTTTCTTT. Encoded protein: CASSLSPDGGTEAFF.

In its sample, this clonotype was seen many times. The chain uses TRBV2 and TRBJ1-4, with TRBD1 matching 8 bases. V was clipped by 10 bases and J by 8 bases; unmatched bases: 6. The CDR3 is 12 residues long. CDR1 is SNHLY and CDR2 is FYNNEI in the germline V gene. The CDR3 sequence is CATRGLEEKLFF. CDR3 in DNA: TGTGCCACCAGGGGGCTGGAAGAAAAACTGTTTTTT.

This chain connects TRBV14 to TRBJ2-5; 10 bases match TRBD2. This CDR3 comprises 15 residues. The junction had 6 bases not matched to a gene; V was cut back by 3 bases and J by 5 bases. From germline, CDR1 is SGHDN and CDR2 FVKESK. CDR3: CASSQLAGEAETQYF. The CDR3 DNA follows: TGTGCCAGCAGCCAGCTAGCGGGAGAGGCGGAGACCCAGTACTTC.

This clonotype was counted ten times or more. In nucleotides, the CDR3 is TGTGCCAGCAGTCCCCTACAATACCTGAGCTCTGGAAACACCATATATTTT. The encoded protein is CASSPLQYLSSGNTIYF. The chain uses TRBV12-3 or TRBV12-4 and TRBJ1-3; D is undetermined. V lost 5 bases and J 0 bases, leaving 17 bases between the germline ends. This CDR3 is built from 17 residues.

This clonotype was counted many times. The chain links TRBV5-1 to TRBJ1-2, with unresolved D. Trimming took off 0 bases at V and 3 bases at J, with 0 bases between the two ends. The germline CDR1 and CDR2 sequences are SGHRS and YFSETQ. The CDR3 runs to 11 residues. In DNA, the CDR3 is TGCGCCAGCAGCTTGGACTATGGCTACACCTTC. This sequence encodes CASSLDYGYTF.

Only a few counts were recorded for this clonotype. The chain employs TRBV6-5 and TRBJ2-2, with D tentatively TRBD1 (6 bases). This CDR3 is 15 amino acids long. The V gene's germline CDR1 is MNHEY and CDR2 SVGAGI. With 2 bases removed from V and 3 bases from J, the gap between germline ends came to 10 bases. The CDR3 loop is CASSYNRVDTGELFF. In DNA form, the CDR3 reads TGTGCCAGCAGTTACAACAGGGTTGACACCGGGGAGCTGTTTTTT.

This clonotype was found many times. The chain employs TRBV6-2 or TRBV6-3 and TRBJ2-2; 9 positions agree with TRBD2. J gave up 3 bases and V 7 bases, and 9 bases lay outside the gene matches. Germline V lookup: CDR1 MNHEY, CDR2 SVGEGT. There are 16 residues in the CDR3. Written as DNA, the CDR3 is TGTGCCAGCAACGGGGGACTAGCTGAAGACACCGGGGAGCTGTTTTTT. This gives the protein CASNGGLAEDTGELFF.

This clonotype was recorded at least ten times. The V and J genes are TRBV6-1 and TRBJ2-2, with 11 bases lining up with TRBD2. The V segment lost 7 bases and the J segment 2 bases; nucleotides outside the gene matches: 3. The CDR3 loop spans 15 amino acids. CDR1 is MNHNS and CDR2 is SASEGT in the germline V gene. CDR3 sequence reads: CASNRLAGNTGELFF. CDR3 bases: TGTGCCAGCAACCGACTAGCGGGAAACACCGGGGAGCTGTTTTTT.

In this sample, this clonotype turned up many times. The V gene is TRBV11-3, the J gene TRBJ2-1; 8 positions agree with TRBD1. The CDR3 has 16 amino acids. V lost 5 bases, J lost 4 bases, and 10 bases stayed unmatched. Germline V gene sequence: CDR1 SGHNT, CDR2 YENEEA. The CDR3 DNA follows: TGTGCCAGCAGCGGCAGCAGGGGACAGGCTTACAATGAGCAGTTCTTC. This sequence encodes CASSGSRGQAYNEQFF.

About this clonotype: A much larger clone differs by one base, so this may be a read error. Written as DNA, the CDR3 is TGTGCCTGGAGTGAAGCGGGATACGAGCAGCACTTC. It is translated as CAWSEAGYEQHF. The chain has TRBV30 and TRBJ2-7; 7 nucleotides line up with TRBD2. Germline-derived CDR1 and CDR2 are GTSNPN and SVGIG (reference sequence). CDR3 length equals 12 residues.

The chain combines TRBV19 with TRBJ1-2; D gene unclear. The germline V and J ends were trimmed by 2 bases and 8 bases, with 12 bases remaining between them. Germline assignment: CDR1 LNHDA and CDR2 SQIVND (reference sequence). The CDR3 contains 13 residues. The CDR3 coding sequence is TGTGCCAGTAGTATAAAGGCGCCCGGGGGCTACACCTTC. Translated, it gives CASSIKAPGGYTF.

This rearrangement joins TRBV10-3 to TRBJ2-5, with TRBD1 identical over 9 bases. The CDR3 has 14 amino acids. V lost 3 bases, J lost 3 bases, and 2 bases stayed unmatched. Germline lookup yields CDR1 ENHRY and CDR2 SYGVKD. This chain's CDR3 is CAISDRTGEETQYF. The CDR3 DNA reads TGTGCCATCAGTGATCGGACAGGGGAAGAGACCCAGTACTTC.

This clonotype was detected many times. The chain couples TRBV3-1 to TRBJ1-5; no clear D gene. Germline assignment: CDR1 LGHDT and CDR2 YNNKEL (reference sequence). This CDR3 spans 15 amino acids. The V end was cut by 1 base, the J end by 5 bases, with 12 bases between. Here the CDR3 reads CASSQGSGADQPQHF. The CDR3 DNA follows: TGTGCCAGCAGCCAAGGTTCGGGCGCTGATCAGCCCCAGCATTTT.

The chain carries TRBV7-3 and TRBJ2-7; weak D call: TRBD1 (5 bases). CDR1 is SGHTA, CDR2 FQGTGA, per germline. V was cut by 5 bases and J by 1 base, with 15 bases left in between. The CDR3 is made up of 15 amino acids. CDR3: CASSPPGHHSYEQYF. In DNA form, the CDR3 reads TGTGCCAGCAGCCCCCCCGGACACCATTCCTACGAGCAGTACTTC.